The entry that follows covers one TCR beta chain sequence. Its matching antigen is unknown. The data derive from a study of cytomegalovirus exposure and HLA in healthy donors. In the study overall: T cells numbering about 179 million yielded some 100 million unique TCR beta sequences in an earlier analysis.

Overall study results and limits: The authors assumed roughly uniform sequencing depth across donors for presence/absence analyses. DRB1 had the most TCR associations and HLA-C the fewest, a later analysis found, with rates varying by HLA locus.

Germline CDR1 and CDR2: SNHLY and FYNNEI. The CDR3 is 14 amino acids. Germline trimming cut 5 bases from V and 2 bases from J; bases unmatched to any gene: 2. Primers: 60 Vbeta forward and 13 Jbeta reverse. The protocol was immunoSEQ multiplex PCR, while the TCRdb copy is restricted to in-frame clones and leaves out a portion. The sample has about 130,000 clones, 74% seen once; the top ten hold roughly 4.1%. This receptor was identified in a woman in her fifties or sixties in good health and CMV-seropositive. Sequenced input: PBMCs. V usage is TRBV2 and J usage is TRBJ2-3; 9 nucleotides line up with TRBD2. The CDR3 loop is CASSRLAVTDTQYF. The CDR3 region has the DNA TGTGCCAGCAGTCGACTAGCGGTCACAGATACGCAGTATTTT.